This T cell receptor (beta chain) appears in the sequencing data of a study of blood T cell repertoires in COVID-19. Study-level information: Whether acute or convalescent, the COVID-19 samples came from the United States, Italy and Spain. T cells, B-cell-depleted T cells, or PBMCs provided the cDNA or gDNA that served as material.

Trimming at V came to 4 bases and at J to 8 bases, leaving 6 bases not matched to a gene. The CDR3 is 14 amino acids. Per the germline V gene, CDR1 is ENHRY and CDR2 is SYGVKD. In the authors' methods: Cell counts per sample came from amplifying reference gene primers. The assay was immunoSEQ multiplex PCR, and TCRdb's table has in-frame clones only and misses some. V and J calls and clone size follow that table, whereas D and trimming were derived from the DNA. The sample includes 300,000 to 400,000 clones, about 87% of them seen just once. This chain uses TRBV10-3 with TRBJ2-1; 9 nucleotides align to TRBD1. This receptor was obtained from a man aged 25 to 40 with COVID-19, enrolled during active disease. The sequenced sample was peripheral blood. CDR3 nucleotides: TGTGCCATCAGTGCGGGACAGGGTATAGATGAGCAGTTCTTC. Translating it yields CAISAGQGIDEQFF.